The text below deals with one T cell receptor (beta chain). The data stem from a study of cytotoxic CD8 clonotypes in ibrutinib-treated CLL. The germline CDR1 and CDR2 sequences are SGHRS and YFSETQ. This CDR3 has 15 residues. J was trimmed by 8 bases and V by 4 bases; bases with no gene match: 13. Repertoires were generated with immunoSEQ multiplex PCR, while TCRdb's copy carries only in-frame clones and drops some. Of roughly 330,000 clones listed, roughly two thirds are singletons. The gene calls are TRBV5-1 and TRBJ1-2, with 8 bases matching TRBD1. Material: PBMCs, obtained after 36 months of ibrutinib treatment. The origin of this receptor is a human donor with chronic lymphocytic leukemia. The chain's CDR3 is CASSPAGETGVGYTF. DNA for the CDR3: TGCGCCAGCAGCCCCGCCGGTGAGACAGGGGTCGGCTACACCTTC.